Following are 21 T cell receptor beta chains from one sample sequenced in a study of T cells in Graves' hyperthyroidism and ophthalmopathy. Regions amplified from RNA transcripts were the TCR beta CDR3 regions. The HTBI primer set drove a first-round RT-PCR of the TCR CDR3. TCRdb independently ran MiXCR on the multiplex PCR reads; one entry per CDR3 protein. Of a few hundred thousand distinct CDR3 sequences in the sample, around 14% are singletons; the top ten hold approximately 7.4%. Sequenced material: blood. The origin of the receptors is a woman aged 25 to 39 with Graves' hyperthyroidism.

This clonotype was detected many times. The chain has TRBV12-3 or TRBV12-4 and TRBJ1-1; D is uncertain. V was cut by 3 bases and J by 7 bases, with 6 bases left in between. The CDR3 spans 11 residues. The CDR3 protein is CASSFAVEAFF. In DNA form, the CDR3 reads TGTGCCAGCAGTTTCGCAGTTGAAGCTTTCTTT.

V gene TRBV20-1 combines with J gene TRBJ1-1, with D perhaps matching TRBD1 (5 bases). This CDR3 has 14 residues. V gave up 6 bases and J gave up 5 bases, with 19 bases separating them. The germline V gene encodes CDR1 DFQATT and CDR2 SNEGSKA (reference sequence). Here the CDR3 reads CSATEPGPGTEAFF. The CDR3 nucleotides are TGCAGTGCAACCGAACCGGGGCCCGGGACTGAAGCTTTCTTT.

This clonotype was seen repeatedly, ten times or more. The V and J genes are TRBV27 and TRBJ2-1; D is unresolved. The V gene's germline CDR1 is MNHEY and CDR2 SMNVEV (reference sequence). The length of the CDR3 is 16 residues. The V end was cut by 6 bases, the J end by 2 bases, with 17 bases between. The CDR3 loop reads CASRRPGQEAYNEQFF. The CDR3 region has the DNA TGTGCCAGCAGGAGACCGGGCCAAGAAGCCTACAATGAGCAGTTCTTC.

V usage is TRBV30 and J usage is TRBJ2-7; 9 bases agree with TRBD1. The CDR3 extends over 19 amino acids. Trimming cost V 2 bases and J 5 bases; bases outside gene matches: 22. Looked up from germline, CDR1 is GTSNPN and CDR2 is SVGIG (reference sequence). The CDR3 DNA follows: TGTGCCTGGAGTTTTCAAGGGACAGGGACGCGCCTGAATATGCACGAGCAGTACTTC. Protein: CAWSFQGTGTRLNMHEQYF.

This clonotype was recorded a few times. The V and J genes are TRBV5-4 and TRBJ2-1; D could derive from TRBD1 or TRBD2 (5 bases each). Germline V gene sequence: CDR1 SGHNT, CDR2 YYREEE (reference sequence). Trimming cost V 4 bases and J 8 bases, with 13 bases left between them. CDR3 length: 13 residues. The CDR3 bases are TGTGCCAGCAGCCCCGGGGCATCGGATGAGCAGTTCTTC. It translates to CASSPGASDEQFF.

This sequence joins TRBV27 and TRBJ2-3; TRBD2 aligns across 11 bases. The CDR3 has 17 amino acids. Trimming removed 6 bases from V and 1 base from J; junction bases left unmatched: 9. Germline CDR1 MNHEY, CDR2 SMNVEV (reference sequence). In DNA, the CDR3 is TGTGCCAGCAGGATTTTAGCGGGAGGGTCTCGCACAGATACGCAGTATTTT. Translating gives CASRILAGGSRTDTQYF.

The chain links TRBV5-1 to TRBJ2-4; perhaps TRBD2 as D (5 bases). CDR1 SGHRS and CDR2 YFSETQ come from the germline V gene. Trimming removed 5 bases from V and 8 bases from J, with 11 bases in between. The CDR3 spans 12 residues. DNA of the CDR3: TGCGCCAGCAGTCCCGACGGGGACATTCAGTACTTC. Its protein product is CASSPDGDIQYF.

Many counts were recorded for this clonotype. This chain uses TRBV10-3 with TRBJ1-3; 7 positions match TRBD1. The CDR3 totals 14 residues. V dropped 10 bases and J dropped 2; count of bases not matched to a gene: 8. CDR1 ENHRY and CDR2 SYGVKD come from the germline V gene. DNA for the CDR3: TGTGCCACCACACAGGGGCCAGCTGGAAACACCATATATTTT. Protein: CATTQGPAGNTIYF.

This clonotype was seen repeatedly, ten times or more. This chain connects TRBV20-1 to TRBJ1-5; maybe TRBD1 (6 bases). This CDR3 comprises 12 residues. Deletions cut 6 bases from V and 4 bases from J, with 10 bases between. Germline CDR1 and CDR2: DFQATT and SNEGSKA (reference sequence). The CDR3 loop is CSAGGRNQPQHF. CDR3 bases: TGCAGTGCCGGGGGGCGAAATCAGCCCCAGCATTTT.

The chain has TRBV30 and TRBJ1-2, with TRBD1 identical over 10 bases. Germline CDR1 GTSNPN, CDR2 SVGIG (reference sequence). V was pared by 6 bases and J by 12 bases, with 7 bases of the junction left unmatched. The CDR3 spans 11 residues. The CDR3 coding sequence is TGTGCCTGCTTGACAGGGGGCTACGACACCTTC. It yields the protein CACLTGGYDTF.

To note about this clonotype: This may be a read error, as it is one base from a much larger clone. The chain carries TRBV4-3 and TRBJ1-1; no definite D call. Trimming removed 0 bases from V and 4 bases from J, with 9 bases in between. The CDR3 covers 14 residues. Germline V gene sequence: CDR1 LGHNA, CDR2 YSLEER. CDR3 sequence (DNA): TGCGCCAGCAGCCAAGACGGGTTCCGCACTGAAGCTTTCTTT. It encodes CASSQDGFRTEAFF.

The CDR3 sequence: CASSLRLAPPEEQYF. The DNA of the CDR3 is TGTGCCAGCAGCTTAAGACTAGCCCCGCCGGAGGAGCAGTACTTC. The chain carries TRBV13 and TRBJ2-7; 7 bases agree with TRBD2. The CDR3 has 15 residues. V was pared by 2 bases and J by 7 bases, with 11 bases of the junction left unmatched. Germline-derived CDR1 and CDR2 are PRHDT and FYEKMQ (reference sequence).

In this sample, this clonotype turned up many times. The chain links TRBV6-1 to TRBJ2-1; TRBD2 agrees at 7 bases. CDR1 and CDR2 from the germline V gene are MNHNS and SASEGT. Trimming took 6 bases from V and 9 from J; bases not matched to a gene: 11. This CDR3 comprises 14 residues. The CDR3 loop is CASSPRGGRGEQFF. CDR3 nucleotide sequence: TGTGCCAGCAGCCCCCGTGGGGGGAGGGGTGAGCAGTTCTTC.

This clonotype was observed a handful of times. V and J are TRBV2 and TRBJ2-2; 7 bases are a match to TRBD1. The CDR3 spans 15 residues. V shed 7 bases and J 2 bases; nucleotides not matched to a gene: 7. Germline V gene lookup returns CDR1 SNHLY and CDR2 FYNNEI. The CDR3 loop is CASTGTVRNTGELFF. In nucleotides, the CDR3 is TGTGCCAGCACCGGGACAGTCAGAAACACCGGGGAGCTGTTTTTT.

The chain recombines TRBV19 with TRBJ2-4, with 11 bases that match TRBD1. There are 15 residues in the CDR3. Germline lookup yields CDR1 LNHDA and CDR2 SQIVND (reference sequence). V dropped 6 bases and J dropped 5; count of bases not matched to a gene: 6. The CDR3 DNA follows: TGTGCCAGTAGGTGGGGACAGGGGGTCCAAAACATTCAGTACTTC. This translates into CASRWGQGVQNIQYF.

CDR3 DNA sequence: TGTGCCAGCACGGGACAGGGAGACAATGAGCAGTTCTTC. It yields the protein CASTGQGDNEQFF. The chain carries TRBV7-6 and TRBJ2-1; TRBD1 aligns across 9 bases. CDR3 length equals 13 residues. V gave up 7 bases and J gave up 5 bases; unmatched junction bases: 3. Germline V gene data show CDR1 as SGHVS and CDR2 as FNYEAQ.

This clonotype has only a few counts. The CDR3 DNA is TGTGCCAGCACTAATGGGGTCCTAGCGGGGGGCACAGATACGCAGTATTTT. It yields the protein CASTNGVLAGGTDTQYF. V gene TRBV12-3 or TRBV12-4 combines with J gene TRBJ2-3, with TRBD2 identical over 10 bases. The CDR3 is 17 amino acids. The ends lost 7 bases at V and 1 base at J; junction bases unmatched: 11.

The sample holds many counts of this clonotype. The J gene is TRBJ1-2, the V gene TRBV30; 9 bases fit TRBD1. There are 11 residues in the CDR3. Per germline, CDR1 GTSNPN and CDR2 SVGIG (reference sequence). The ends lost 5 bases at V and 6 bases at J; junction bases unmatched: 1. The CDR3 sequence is CAWGTGNGYTF. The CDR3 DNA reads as TGTGCCTGGGGGACAGGGAATGGCTACACCTTC.

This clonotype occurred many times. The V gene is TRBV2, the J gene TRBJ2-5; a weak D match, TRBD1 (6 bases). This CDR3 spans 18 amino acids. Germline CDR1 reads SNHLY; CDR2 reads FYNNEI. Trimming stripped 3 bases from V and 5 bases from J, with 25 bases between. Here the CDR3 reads CASSDPNRQEGLSETQYF. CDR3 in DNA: TGTGCCAGCAGTGACCCAAACCGACAGGAAGGTCTGTCGGAGACCCAGTACTTC.

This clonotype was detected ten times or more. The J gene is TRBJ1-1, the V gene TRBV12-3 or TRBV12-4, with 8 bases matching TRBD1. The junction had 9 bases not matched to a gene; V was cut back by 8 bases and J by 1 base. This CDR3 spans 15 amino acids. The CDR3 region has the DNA TGTGCCAGCCAGGGGGCCTCGGGCGGGAACACTGAAGCTTTCTTT. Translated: CASQGASGGNTEAFF.

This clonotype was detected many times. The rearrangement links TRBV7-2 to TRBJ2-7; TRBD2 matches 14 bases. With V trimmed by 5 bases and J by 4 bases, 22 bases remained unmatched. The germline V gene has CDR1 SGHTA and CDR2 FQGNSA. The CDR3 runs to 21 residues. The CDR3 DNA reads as TGTGCCAGCAGCAGCCGATCCTCCGGGACTAGCGGGAGACCTAAGCCGTACGAGCAGTACTTC. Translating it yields CASSSRSSGTSGRPKPYEQYF.